These T cell receptor beta chains were read from a single sample in a study of shared clonotypes between healthy human individuals. The table came from immunoSEQ multiplex PCR; TCRdb's copy has only in-frame clones and leaves some out. The data contain around 1.9 million clones, under 95% of them singletons. The material sequenced was naive CD8+ T cells from PBMCs. The receptors originated from a man aged 18 to 29 in good health. Some clones in this sample may be carry-over from other donors' samples. Both conserved end residues are part of each CDR3. The D gene is left open where the match is weak. Clone size, where shown, is once, few, many, or a class for clones that have expanded.

14,NA,NA,TRBV27,TRBJ2-3,CASSLIGSGDTQYF,TGTGCCAGCAGTTTAATCGGGTCGGGAGATACGCAGTATTTT
15,TRBD2,NA,TRBV10-1,TRBJ2-1,CASSGGRGSYNEQFF,TGCGCCAGCAGCGGCGGGAGGGGCTCCTACAATGAGCAGTTCTTC
17,TRBD2,NA,TRBV5-1,TRBJ2-2,CASSLEPTSGRAGELFF,TGCGCCAGCAGCTTGGAGCCGACTAGCGGGAGGGCCGGGGAGCTGTTTTTT
14,NA,NA,TRBV28,TRBJ2-7,CASSSGLPPYEQYF,TGTGCCAGCAGTTCCGGGCTACCGCCCTACGAGCAGTACTTC
15,TRBD1,NA,TRBV5-6,TRBJ2-7,CASSPWTGKYYEQYF,TGTGCCAGCAGCCCATGGACAGGGAAATACTACGAGCAGTACTTC
13,TRBD1,NA,TRBV10-3,TRBJ2-5,CAIQQGSKETQYF,TGTGCCATCCAACAGGGGTCTAAAGAGACCCAGTACTTC
14,NA,NA,TRBV4-1,TRBJ2-5,CASSQGLVVETQYF,TGCGCCAGCAGCCAAGGTCTAGTGGTAGAGACCCAGTACTTC
15,NA,NA,TRBV9,TRBJ1-2,CASSPSWGLAAGYTF,TGTGCCAGCAGCCCATCCTGGGGGTTAGCGGCTGGCTACACCTTC
16,TRBD2,NA,TRBV28,TRBJ2-7,CASSPPGLADSYEQYF,TGTGCCAGCAGTCCCCCGGGACTAGCGGACTCCTACGAGCAGTACTTC
14,TRBD2,once,TRBV5-6,TRBJ2-7,CASGWREGQYEQYF,TGTGCCAGCGGGTGGCGGGAGGGCCAGTACGAGCAGTACTTC
13,TRBD1,NA,TRBV2,TRBJ2-5,CASKGQPRETQYF,TGTGCCAGCAAGGGACAGCCGCGGGAGACCCAGTACTTC
16,NA,NA,TRBV7-6,TRBJ2-1,CASSPPQTLNYNEQFF,TGTGCCAGCAGCCCACCCCAGACCTTGAATTACAATGAGCAGTTCTTC
16,NA,NA,TRBV14,TRBJ2-3,CASSQLVKGIADTQYF,TGTGCCAGCAGCCAATTAGTTAAGGGCATCGCAGATACGCAGTATTTT
12,NA,few,TRBV7-9,TRBJ1-5,CASSLEGQPQHF,TGTGCCAGCAGCCTAGAGGGTCAGCCCCAGCATTTT
13,NA,NA,TRBV19,TRBJ2-7,CASSAAQGYEQYF,TGTGCCAGTAGTGCCGCGCAGGGATACGAGCAGTACTTC
15,NA,NA,TRBV19,TRBJ2-7,CASSPDREGFHEQYF,TGTGCCAGTAGTCCGGACAGGGAGGGCTTCCACGAGCAGTACTTC
14,NA,NA,TRBV11-1,TRBJ1-2,CASSPQETPYGYTF,TGTGCCAGCAGCCCGCAGGAGACCCCCTATGGCTACACCTTC
13,NA,once,TRBV19,TRBJ2-3,CASSPKSINTQYF,TGTGCCAGTAGCCCTAAGAGTATAAATACGCAGTATTTT
15,NA,NA,TRBV7-8,TRBJ2-3,CASSPFLVREDTQYF,TGTGCCAGCAGCCCATTCCTGGTGAGGGAAGATACGCAGTATTTT
13,NA,NA,TRBV2,TRBJ1-1,CASREGRNTEAFF,TGTGCCAGCAGGGAAGGACGGAACACTGAAGCTTTCTTT
15,NA,NA,TRBV5-5,TRBJ2-7,CASSVPWVGRNEQYF,TGTGCCAGCAGCGTACCTTGGGTGGGAAGAAACGAGCAGTACTTC
17,NA,NA,TRBV4-3,TRBJ2-6,CASSQDSAGFGANVLTF,TGCGCCAGCAGCCAAGATTCGGCAGGGTTTGGGGCCAACGTCCTGACTTTC
12,NA,few,TRBV7-2,TRBJ2-1,CASSQLNNEQFF,TGTGCCAGCAGCCAGCTAAACAATGAGCAGTTCTTC
16,TRBD2,NA,TRBV7-9,TRBJ2-1,CASSAGLAGGLGEQFF,TGTGCCAGCAGCGCCGGACTAGCGGGAGGCTTGGGTGAGCAGTTCTTC
15,NA,NA,TRBV14,TRBJ2-5,CASSLASTYQETQYF,TGTGCCAGCAGCCTAGCCTCCACGTACCAAGAGACCCAGTACTTC
15,NA,once,TRBV4-3,TRBJ2-1,CASSQGAGRPLEQFF,TGCGCCAGCAGCCAAGGAGCTGGCCGACCTCTCGAGCAGTTCTTC
14,TRBD1,NA,TRBV28,TRBJ2-7,CASSLSRGHYEQYF,TGTGCCAGCAGTCTATCGAGGGGGCACTACGAGCAGTACTTC
18,TRBD2,NA,TRBV7-6,TRBJ2-3,CASSLGLAGDLTTDTQYF,TGTGCCAGCAGCTTAGGTCTAGCGGGAGATTTAACGACAGATACGCAGTATTTT
14,NA,once,TRBV5-8,TRBJ2-7,CASSDGEEGFEQYF,TGTGCCAGCAGCGACGGAGAGGAGGGGTTCGAGCAGTACTTC
15,NA,NA,TRBV6-4,TRBJ1-5,CASSDSYIHNQPQHF,TGTGCCAGCAGTGACTCTTACATCCACAATCAGCCCCAGCATTTT
14,NA,NA,TRBV7-9,TRBJ2-2,CASSPLLVSGELFF,TGTGCCAGCAGCCCACTACTAGTTTCCGGGGAGCTGTTTTTT
13,NA,NA,TRBV7-9,TRBJ2-7,CASSTGSRDEQYF,TGTGCCAGCAGTACAGGGTCACGCGACGAGCAGTACTTC
16,TRBD2,NA,TRBV7-8,TRBJ2-2,CASSLGLAGDTGELFF,TGTGCCAGCAGCTTGGGACTAGCGGGAGACACCGGGGAGCTGTTTTTT
12,TRBD2,once,TRBV19,TRBJ2-7,CASSMGLGEQYF,TGTGCCAGTAGTATGGGACTAGGCGAGCAGTACTTC
15,NA,NA,TRBV18,TRBJ2-5,CASSPPGLDRETQYF,TGTGCCAGCTCACCACCCGGGCTCGACCGAGAGACCCAGTACTTC
14,TRBD2,NA,TRBV29-1,TRBJ2-7,CSVWGGGLSYEQYF,TGCAGCGTTTGGGGGGGAGGGCTCTCCTACGAACAGTACTTC
14,NA,NA,TRBV27,TRBJ1-1,CASRFGGGSTEAFF,TGTGCCAGCAGATTCGGAGGGGGGAGCACTGAAGCTTTCTTT
14,NA,NA,TRBV11-2,TRBJ2-7,CASSYWRGAYEQYF,TGTGCCAGCAGCTACTGGCGGGGAGCCTACGAGCAGTACTTC
16,NA,NA,TRBV10-3,TRBJ2-5,CAISESADVPQETQYF,TGTGCCATCAGTGAGTCGGCGGACGTGCCCCAAGAGACCCAGTACTTC
15,NA,NA,TRBV6-5,TRBJ2-7,CASSSSVQSSYEQYF,TGTGCCAGCAGTTCCTCCGTACAGAGCTCCTACGAGCAGTACTTC
15,TRBD2,NA,TRBV19,TRBJ2-1,CASSIAGGTYNEQFF,TGTGCCAGTAGTATAGCGGGGGGGACTTACAATGAGCAGTTCTTC
16,NA,NA,TRBV19,TRBJ1-4,CASESLRQTTNEKLFF,TGTGCCAGCGAATCGCTCCGGCAGACAACTAATGAAAAACTGTTTTTT
16,NA,NA,TRBV30,TRBJ2-1,CAWSPLEGDTYNEQFF,TGTGCCTGGAGTCCCCTCGAGGGGGACACCTACAATGAGCAGTTCTTC
11,NA,NA,TRBV5-1,TRBJ2-7,CASSLNREQYF,TGCGCCAGCAGCTTGAATCGCGAGCAGTACTTC
14,NA,NA,TRBV27,TRBJ2-7,CASSYRFLDYEQYF,TGTGCCAGCAGTTACAGGTTTTTGGACTACGAGCAGTACTTC
18,TRBD2,NA,TRBV10-1,TRBJ2-1,CASSEYIGSGREDNEQFF,TGCGCCAGCAGTGAGTACATTGGTAGCGGGAGGGAAGACAATGAGCAGTTCTTC
14,NA,NA,TRBV27,TRBJ2-7,CASTHGSGSYEQYF,TGTGCCAGCACCCACGGGTCCGGCTCCTACGAGCAGTACTTC
14,TRBD2,NA,TRBV15,TRBJ2-7,CATSSRDYLYEQYF,TGTGCCACCAGCTCCCGGGACTATCTCTACGAGCAGTACTTC